The 26 T cell receptor beta chains given below trace back to one sample, sequenced in a study of T cells after posttransplantation cyclophosphamide. Controls had myeloablative marrow grafts with methotrexate and calcineurin inhibitor, sampled at 1 year. Repertoires were generated with immunoSEQ multiplex PCR, while TCRdb's copy carries only in-frame clones and drops some. The sample holds about 4,500 clones; roughly 73% are singletons and the top ten take around 53%. Sequenced here: PBMCs, sampled around 300 days after allogeneic stem cell transplant with calcineurin inhibitor and methotrexate. These receptors were obtained from a female patient aged 50 to 65 who received an allogeneic stem cell transplant from an unrelated donor, was CMV-positive, and had acute and chronic GVHD. Some T cells may have originated in the graft donor.

The chain combines TRBV7-9 with TRBJ2-3, with unresolved D. Germline-derived CDR1 and CDR2 are SEHNR and FQNEAQ (reference sequence). The ends were cut back, 4 bases at V and 4 bases at J, with 9 bases in the middle. The CDR3 length is 13 residues. The chain's CDR3 is CASSYERADTQYF. CDR3 coding DNA: TGTGCCAGCAGCTACGAACGGGCAGATACGCAGTATTTT.

This clone is classed as medium-sized (0.01 to 0.1%). The rearrangement links TRBV7-6 to TRBJ2-7; no clear D. The CDR3 spans 13 residues. Trimming stripped 3 bases from V and 2 bases from J, with 8 bases between. CDR1 is SGHVS, CDR2 FNYEAQ, per germline. DNA of the CDR3: TGTGCCAGCAGCTTCAATCCAACCTACGAGCAGTACTTC. Translation gives CASSFNPTYEQYF.

This CDR3 reads CASSFDRVGNTIYF. The CDR3 DNA reads as TGTGCCAGCAGTTTTGACAGGGTGGGAAACACCATATATTTT. V gene TRBV7-2 combines with J gene TRBJ1-3; 7 bases are a match to TRBD1. CDR1 is SGHTA, CDR2 FQGNSA, per germline. The junction had 6 bases not matched to a gene; V was cut back by 6 bases and J by 4 bases. The CDR3 loop spans 14 amino acids. Variable domain in full (rest from reference TRBV7-2 and TRBJ1-3): GAGVSQSPSNKVTEKGKDVELRCDPISGHTALYWYRQSLGQGLEFLIYFQGNSAPDKSGLPSDRFSAERTGGSVSTLTIQRTQQEDSAVYLCASSFDRVGNTIYFGEGSWLTVV.

V gene TRBV28 combines with J gene TRBJ1-5, with D possibly being TRBD1 (5 bases). The V and J ends lost 2 bases and 6 bases respectively, with 11 bases between them. Looked up from germline, CDR1 is MDHEN and CDR2 is SYDVKM. This CDR3 is 14 amino acids long. CDR3 nucleotide sequence: TGTGCCAGCAGTTTAGGGGGAGGAGTTCAGCCCCAGCATTTT. Translation: CASSLGGGVQPQHF.

The chain is built from TRBV11-3 and TRBJ2-5, with TRBD2 identical over 9 bases. CDR3 size: 14 residues. Germline loops: CDR1 SGHNT, CDR2 YENEEA. V lost 6 bases to trimming and J lost 3 bases; unmatched junction nucleotides: 5. The CDR3 loop is CASSRGGGKETQYF. CDR3 DNA sequence: TGTGCCAGCAGTCGCGGGGGGGGGAAAGAGACCCAGTACTTC.

The rearrangement links TRBV18 to TRBJ2-2; 10 bases match TRBD2. Germline V gene data show CDR1 as KGHSH and CDR2 as LQKENI. This CDR3 has 16 amino acids. V trimming: 5 bases; J trimming: 2 bases; junction bases outside the gene matches: 5. The CDR3 spells CASSSRTSGNTGELFF. Here the CDR3 DNA reads TGTGCCAGCTCATCCCGGACTAGCGGCAACACCGGGGAGCTGTTTTTT.

Many counts were recorded for this clone. The chain recombines TRBV10-3 with TRBJ2-5; TRBD1 matches at 11 bases. The V gene end was trimmed by 2 bases and the J gene end by 5 bases; junction bases not matched to a gene: 7. The CDR3 contains 16 residues. Germline CDR1 is ENHRY and CDR2 is SYGVKD. As DNA, the CDR3 is TGTGCCATCAGTGAGGGACAGGGGGCGCCCGGGGAGACCCAGTACTTC. It encodes CAISEGQGAPGETQYF.

This clone was detected only a few times. V and J are TRBV5-6 and TRBJ1-1; D unresolved. V was shortened by 3 bases and J by 5 bases, with 5 bases between the two germline ends. The CDR3 sequence is 11 residues long. Germline lookup yields CDR1 SGHDT and CDR2 YYEEEE. The CDR3 sequence is CASSYSTEAFF. The CDR3 DNA sequence: TGTGCCAGCAGCTACAGTACTGAAGCTTTCTTT.

CDR3 DNA sequence: TGTGCCAGCAGCTTTTGGCGGGAGGGAAGCGGAGAGACCCAGTACTTC. It specifies CASSFWREGSGETQYF. J is TRBJ2-5 and V is TRBV11-2; 9 bases map to TRBD2. V shed 3 bases, J shed 4 bases, and the junction held 9 bases outside the gene matches. The germline gives CDR1 SGHAT, CDR2 FQNNGV. This CDR3 has 16 residues.

The chain has TRBV6-5 and TRBJ2-7, with a tentative D call TRBD1 (6 bases). Trimming removed 6 bases from V and 6 bases from J, with 18 bases in between. There are 14 residues in the CDR3. CDR1 and CDR2 from the germline V gene are MNHEY and SVGAGI. CDR3 coding DNA: TGTGCCAGCAGCCTATCCGGGACATTTGTCGAGCAGTACTTC. This encodes CASSLSGTFVEQYF.

The chain uses TRBV30 and TRBJ2-7; 13 nucleotides line up with TRBD2. The CDR3 has 18 residues. The germline V gene has CDR1 GTSNPN and CDR2 SVGIG (reference sequence). With V trimmed by 3 bases and J by 2 bases, 13 bases remained unmatched. The CDR3 sequence is CAWRGGRLAGGSTYEQYF. The CDR3 bases are TGTGCCTGGAGGGGTGGGAGACTAGCGGGGGGATCCACCTACGAGCAGTACTTC.

The chain links TRBV6-5 to TRBJ2-7, with 7 bases lining up with TRBD1. This CDR3 has 13 residues. V shed 7 bases and J 3 bases; nucleotides not matched to a gene: 6. Germline CDR1 is MNHEY and CDR2 is SVGAGI. The CDR3 DNA reads TGTGCCAGCAACAAACAGGGGTACTACGAGCAGTACTTC. Translating gives CASNKQGYYEQYF.

V gene TRBV9 combines with J gene TRBJ1-1; perhaps TRBD1 as D (6 bases). The CDR3 is made up of 14 amino acids. Germline V gene data show CDR1 as SGDLS and CDR2 as YYNGEE. The V gene lost 3 bases and the J gene lost 1 base, with 10 bases spanning the gap. This chain's CDR3 is CASSGQGTNTEAFF. The CDR3 DNA reads TGTGCCAGCAGCGGGCAGGGGACGAACACTGAAGCTTTCTTT.

In DNA form, the CDR3 reads TGTGCCAGCAGCCAATCAAATTTAGCGATGGAGACCCAGTACTTC. It yields the protein CASSQSNLAMETQYF. J is TRBJ2-5 and V is TRBV7-7; D may be TRBD2 (5 bases). The CDR3 runs to 15 residues. Germline values: CDR1 SSHAT, CDR2 FNYEAQ (reference sequence). Trimming shortened V by 5 bases and J by 5 bases, and 18 bases separated the two germline ends.

The chain links TRBV4-1 to TRBJ2-7, with TRBD2 matching over 10 bases. After removal of 4 bases from V and 2 bases from J, the junction contained 8 bases not matched to a gene. This CDR3 region has 16 residues. Germline-derived CDR1 and CDR2 are MGHRA and YSYEKL. The DNA for the CDR3 is TGCGCCAGCAGCCCTCTGAGACTAGCGGGTCCCTACGAGCAGTACTTC. Translation gives CASSPLRLAGPYEQYF.

This clone was detected only a few times. V is TRBV4-1 and J is TRBJ1-5; the D gene is possibly TRBD1 (5 bases). The CDR3 contains 18 residues. V lost 0 bases and J lost 0, with 15 bases in between. Germline assignment: CDR1 MGHRA and CDR2 YSYEKL. CDR3 sequence: CASSQDRAAGPSNQPQHF. CDR3 DNA sequence: TGCGCCAGCAGCCAAGATCGCGCGGCAGGGCCTAGCAATCAGCCCCAGCATTTT.

This clone has just one count. The rearrangement links TRBV19 to TRBJ2-1; D perhaps matches TRBD1 (5 bases). This CDR3 has 11 amino acids. The germline V gene encodes CDR1 LNHDA and CDR2 SQIVND (reference sequence). Trimming left V 0 bases short and J 15 bases short, with 9 bases between. CDR3 loop: CASSIEQGLFF. CDR3 nucleotides: TGTGCCAGTAGTATAGAGCAGGGTCTGTTCTTC.

This rearrangement joins TRBV5-1 to TRBJ1-5; 8 nucleotides match TRBD1. There are 14 residues in the CDR3. Per germline, CDR1 SGHRS and CDR2 YFSETQ. With V trimmed by 4 bases and J by 7 bases, 7 bases remained unmatched. The CDR3 spells CASSTGQEGQPQHF. In DNA form, the CDR3 reads TGCGCCAGCAGCACGGGACAGGAAGGGCAGCCCCAGCATTTT.

The chain employs TRBV7-2 and TRBJ2-3; TRBD2 aligns across 8 bases. The ends lost 4 bases at V and 2 bases at J; junction bases unmatched: 5. CDR3 length: 15 amino acids. The germline V gene encodes CDR1 SGHTA and CDR2 FQGNSA. CDR3 sequence: CASSSGRGDTDTQYF. CDR3 nucleotides: TGTGCCAGCAGCTCTGGGCGGGGGGACACAGATACGCAGTATTTT.

This clone is a singleton in its sample. This sequence joins TRBV14 and TRBJ1-3, with D maybe TRBD1 (5 bases). From germline, CDR1 is SGHDN and CDR2 FVKESK. This CDR3 contains 13 residues. V lost 4 bases, J lost 5 bases, and 9 bases lay in between. The CDR3 DNA sequence: TGTGCCAGCAGCCCGGCAGGGCGAAACACCATATATTTT. Residues: CASSPAGRNTIYF.

This clone showed up just a few times. V is TRBV27 and J is TRBJ1-4, with D uncertain. The CDR3 is 16 residues long. Germline V lookup: CDR1 MNHEY, CDR2 SMNVEV (reference sequence). Trimming stripped 5 bases from V and 4 bases from J, with 17 bases between. The CDR3 nucleotides read TGTGCCAGCAGTCCGGGTTTGCGCGGGTTTAATGAAAAACTGTTTTTT. It yields the protein CASSPGLRGFNEKLFF.

The rearrangement links TRBV19 to TRBJ2-7; 8 bases line up with TRBD2. The CDR3 consists of 14 residues. With 5 bases clipped from V and 4 bases from J, the junction kept 7 bases outside the gene matches. Germline-derived CDR1 and CDR2 are LNHDA and SQIVND (reference sequence). In DNA, the CDR3 is TGTGCCAGTAGTCCCCGGGGGGGGGCGTACGAGCAGTACTTC. Its translation: CASSPRGGAYEQYF.

V and J are TRBV9 and TRBJ1-3; TRBD1 might be the D (6 bases). The V end was cut by 4 bases, the J end by 8 bases, with 16 bases between. Germline CDR1 is SGDLS and CDR2 is YYNGEE. The length of the CDR3 is 14 residues. The CDR3 sequence: CASSYISGEDTIYF. In nucleotides, the CDR3 is TGTGCCAGCAGCTACATTTCAGGGGAAGACACCATATATTTT.

The chain links TRBV19 to TRBJ1-4; 7 bases are a match to TRBD1. Looked up from germline, CDR1 is LNHDA and CDR2 is SQIVND (reference sequence). The CDR3 covers 13 residues. The junction had 1 base not matched to a gene; V was cut back by 7 bases and J by 2 bases. CDR3 in DNA: TGTGCCAGTAAGGACAGGACTAATGAAAAACTGTTTTTT. This sequence encodes CASKDRTNEKLFF.

The rearrangement joins TRBV11-2 to TRBJ2-2; no firm D call. The CDR3 spans 16 residues. Germline V gene lookup returns CDR1 SGHAT and CDR2 FQNNGV. V was clipped by 1 base and J by 0 bases, with 9 bases between them. This CDR3 reads CASSLVGTANTGELFF. CDR3 nucleotide sequence: TGTGCCAGCAGCTTAGTTGGAACAGCGAACACCGGGGAGCTGTTTTTT.

The chain carries TRBV27 and TRBJ1-2, with 8 bases identical to TRBD1. Germline V CDR1 and CDR2: MNHEY, SMNVEV (reference sequence). The V gene end was trimmed by 7 bases and the J gene end by 8 bases; junction bases not matched to a gene: 12. CDR3 size: 14 residues. The CDR3 DNA reads TGTGCCAGCATCGGGCGGCAGGGGGCGGGAGGCTACACCTTC. Translation gives CASIGRQGAGGYTF.